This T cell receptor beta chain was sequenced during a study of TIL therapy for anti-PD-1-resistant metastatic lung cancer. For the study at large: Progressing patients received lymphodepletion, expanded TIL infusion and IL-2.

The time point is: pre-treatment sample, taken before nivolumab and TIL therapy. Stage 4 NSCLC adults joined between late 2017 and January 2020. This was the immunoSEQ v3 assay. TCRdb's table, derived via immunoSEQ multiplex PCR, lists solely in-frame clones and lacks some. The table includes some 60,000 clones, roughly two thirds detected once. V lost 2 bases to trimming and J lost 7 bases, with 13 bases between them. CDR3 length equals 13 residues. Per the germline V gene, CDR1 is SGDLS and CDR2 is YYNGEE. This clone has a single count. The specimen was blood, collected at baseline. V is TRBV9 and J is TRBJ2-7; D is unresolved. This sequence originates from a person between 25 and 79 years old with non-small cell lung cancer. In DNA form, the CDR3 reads TGTGCCAGCAGCGTCGACCCAAGCACTGAGCAGTACTTC. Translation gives CASSVDPSTEQYF.